This TCR beta chain was recorded in a study of blood T cell repertoires in COVID-19. About the research overall: The origin of the acute and convalescent COVID-19 samples was the United States, Italy and Spain.

The CDR3 extends over 15 amino acids. V was clipped by 6 bases and J by 3 bases, with 16 bases between them. Germline CDR1 MNHEY, CDR2 SVGAGI. Enrolment of Seattle patients took place during active infection, and they were followed longitudinally. This clone has just one count. Original methodology: Reference gene primer amplification gave estimated nucleated cell counts. Profiled with immunoSEQ multiplex PCR; TCRdb holds only in-frame clones, not every one. V, J and clone size are those of that table, while D and trimming were read from the DNA. The sample records approximately 150,000 clones, about four fifths being singletons.

The genes are TRBV6-5 and TRBJ2-3, with a possible D match to TRBD2 (5 bases). The TCR originated in a woman in her sixties with COVID-19, enrolled during active disease. The sample comprised peripheral blood. The CDR3 nucleotides read TGTGCCAGCAGCCTCAGCGGTAGATTGACAGATACGCAGTATTTT. It translates to CASSLSGRLTDTQYF.